This paragraph reports one T cell receptor (beta chain). Its antigen remains unknown. The sample comes from a study of PD-1 blockade in classical Hodgkin lymphoma. The V gene end was trimmed by 0 bases and the J gene end by 6 bases; junction bases not matched to a gene: 7. The germline V gene has CDR1 ENHRY and CDR2 SYGVKD. The CDR3 has 17 residues. The data were produced by immunoSEQ multiplex PCR, yet TCRdb's version contains in-frame clones alone and is incomplete. The sample lists some 70,000 clones, 93% seen once, with more than 2% in the top ten. Time point specified: newly diagnosed, previously untreated cHL patient sample. PBMCs from untreated, newly diagnosed classical Hodgkin lymphoma were comparison samples. Study-level points and caveats: Underlying causes for the observed repertoire differences were not defined, possibly disease activity or prior therapy. TCR diversity at baseline was reported to be reduced in newly diagnosed patients relative to healthy donors.

The chain carries TRBV10-3 and TRBJ2-3; 12 bases map to TRBD2. The source material was peripheral blood mononuclear cells (PBMCs). The TCR comes from a human donor with classical Hodgkin lymphoma. CDR3 nucleotides: TGTGCCATCAGTGAGTCGACGACTAGCGGGAGCAGGGATACGCAGTATTTT. It encodes CAISESTTSGSRDTQYF.